The clone carrying this T cell receptor (beta chain) showed up many times. Its antigen remains unidentified. This entry comes from a study of T cell repertoires in cytomegalovirus infection. Across the study: CMV infection together with matching HLA type was indicated by public TCR beta signatures. Overall study results and limits: It was HLA-C-restricted CMV-specific TCR beta clonotypes that dominated the response ex vivo. CMV carriers having the relevant HLA were flagged by cumulative public TCR beta family frequency.

The germline V gene encodes CDR1 LGHNA and CDR2 YSLEER. The CDR3 spans 15 residues. Losses at the gene ends were 0 bases for V and 8 bases for J; bases not matched to a gene: 7. TCRdb analysed the reads with MiXCR anew, one entry per CDR3 protein. This sample carries approximately 76,000 distinct CDR3 sequences, around 3.4% of them seen once, and the ten largest clones take 3.5% to 6%. Material for sequencing was PBMCs. This chain connects TRBV4-3 to TRBJ1-2; 9 bases are a match to TRBD1. The sequence derives from a human donor in good health (CMV status not recorded). Some clones in this sample may be carry-over from other donors' samples. CDR3 loop: CASSQDQQGAGGYTF. CDR3 in DNA: TGCGCCAGCAGCCAAGATCAACAGGGGGCCGGGGGCTACACCTTC.